This T cell receptor beta chain was sequenced in a study of blood T cell repertoires in COVID-19 (TCRdb year 2020). Broadly, across the study: The collaborator samples originated in the United States, Italy and Spain and spanned the acute and convalescent phases of COVID-19. Nearly every sample came with metadata listing a de-identified subject ID, COVID-19 status, age in years and sex. Subjects who had been exposed to COVID-19, were actively infected with it, or had recovered from it provided the deeply sampled blood TCRbeta repertoires that made up the dataset. The repertoires were released in a freely available public database meant as a resource for research on the immune response to SARS-CoV-2. The material from the prospective study consisted of cDNA or gDNA derived from T cells, B-cell-depleted T cells, or PBMCs. Where HLA class I and class II types were available, the types were taken from metadata supplied by the sample provider, not from assay-based typing. The samples were drawn from the first 160 participants of the ongoing ImmuneRACE study and from 1,200 or so subjects provided by 6 global collaborators. What the work shows at the level of the full study, not this receptor alone: Clinical and demographic metadata were provided uncurated, with the amount varying by source and participant.

One collaborating source in Seattle enrolled patients during active infection and followed them longitudinally through the course of disease. Collaborating institutions collected whole blood in K2EDTA tubes following their own protocols. Collaborator samples were shipped for TCRbeta analysis as frozen whole blood, isolated PBMCs, or DNA extracted from either sample type. The CDR3 spans 15 residues, from the cysteine through the phenylalanine. The DNA shown is the 45-base CDR3, in frame from base 1. The V end loses 1 base and the J end loses 2 bases, and a stretch of 12 bases separates them. The germline V gene sets CDR1 to SGHAT and CDR2 to FQNNGV. Regarding this clone: Its antigen target is currently unknown. Qualities for individual bases were not recorded, and no much larger clone is one base off.

TCRbeta CDR3 regions were amplified from genomic DNA using the immunoSEQ Assay, a bias-controlled multiplex PCR. Under the source paper's analysis protocol: Within the assay, amplification of reference gene primers was used to estimate how many nucleated cells each sample contained. Sequence reads were collapsed and filtered to measure the absolute abundance of every unique TCRbeta CDR3 rearrangement. For each sample, productive Simpson clonality was calculated as the square root of Simpson's diversity index across productive rearrangements. The source is immuneACCESS, and TCRdb retained only in-frame sequences with V and J called. Part of the clones is not carried over; for the studies checked, unresolved V genes explain less than half of this, and the remainder is unexplained. For V, J and clone size, that table is used; D and trimming come from the DNA. Across this sample there are 250,000 to 300,000 clones, with roughly nine tenths seen only once. Approximately 12% of the sample is taken by the ten largest.

The V and J segments used are TRBV11-2 and TRBJ2-7; the D gene assignment is ambiguous. Sample: peripheral blood. This sequence originates from a woman in her 30s with COVID-19, enrolled during active disease. Here is the DNA: TGTGCCAGCAGCTTAGTAACAGATTTTCCCTACGAGCAGTACTTC. Protein translation: CASSLVTDFPYEQYF. The CDR3 plus the reference TRBV11-2 and TRBJ2-7 genes for the other parts give the full variable domain: EAGVAQSPRYKIIEKRQSVAFWCNPISGHATLYWYQQILGQGPKLLIQFQNNGVVDDSQLPKDRFSAERLKGVDSTLKIQPAKLEDSAVYLCASSLVTDFPYEQYFGPGTRLTVT.